These T cell receptor beta chains were read from a single sample in a study of blood T cell repertoires in COVID-19. Here immunoSEQ multiplex PCR was the method, and the copy in TCRdb shows in-frame clones only, minus some. The sample has approximately 260,000 clones, 75% to 85% seen once. The sample taken for sequencing was peripheral blood. These receptors originate from a woman aged 60-75 years with active or convalescent COVID-19. Both conserved end residues are part of each CDR3. A D gene is named only where the DNA matches it firmly. Clone size is shown for a subset of rows, as once, few, many or a class of expanded clone.

d_gene,abundance,v_gene,j_gene,CDR3aa,CDR3nt
-,once,TRBV3-1/TRBV3-2,TRBJ1-6,CASSQAGGSPLHF,TGTGCCAGCAGCCAAGCGGGTGGGTCACCCCTCCACTTT
-,-,TRBV19,TRBJ1-3,CASSMSFGFSYSGNTIYF,TGTGCCAGTAGTATGAGTTTTGGTTTCTCCTACTCTGGAAACACCATATATTTT
TRBD2,-,TRBV29-1,TRBJ2-1,CSVDGGIYNEQFF,TGCAGCGTTGACGGGGGGATCTACAATGAGCAGTTCTTC
-,few,TRBV5-1,TRBJ1-2,CASSLGITDGYTF,TGCGCCAGCAGCTTGGGAATAACGGATGGCTACACCTTC
-,-,TRBV7-6,TRBJ2-1,CASSSEREQFF,TGTGCCAGCAGCTCAGAGCGTGAGCAGTTCTTC
-,-,TRBV5-1,TRBJ1-3,CASTDSRSGNTIYF,TGCGCCAGCACCGACAGCCGCTCTGGAAACACCATATATTTT
-,-,TRBV15,TRBJ1-5,CATRGGAQPQHF,TGTGCCACCAGGGGGGGAGCCCAGCCCCAGCATTTT
TRBD1,-,TRBV10-3,TRBJ1-1,CAIRSGTGDLNTEAFF,TGTGCCATCAGATCCGGGACAGGGGATTTGAACACTGAAGCTTTCTTT
TRBD1,few,TRBV19,TRBJ1-2,CASSQTGGAGYTF,TGTGCCAGTAGTCAGACAGGGGGCGCGGGCTACACCTTC
-,-,TRBV30,TRBJ2-5,CAWSSGTRETQYF,TGTGCCTGGAGTTCCGGAACTAGAGAGACCCAGTACTTC
-,-,TRBV5-1,TRBJ1-1,CASSPTGTNTEAFF,TGCGCCAGCAGCCCTACAGGGACGAACACTGAAGCTTTCTTT
TRBD2,-,TRBV11-2,TRBJ2-7,CASSFSRAGAYEQYF,TGTGCCAGCAGCTTTAGTAGAGCGGGGGCCTACGAGCAGTACTTC
TRBD1,-,TRBV7-9,TRBJ2-7,CASSSGQGPVKQYF,TGTGCCAGCAGCTCCGGACAGGGGCCTGTCAAGCAGTACTTC
TRBD1,once,TRBV7-2,TRBJ1-4,CASSLTGAKLFF,TGTGCCAGCAGCCTCACAGGGGCAAAACTGTTTTTT
TRBD1,-,TRBV5-1,TRBJ2-7,CASSLEGQGSYEQYF,TGCGCCAGCAGCTTGGAGGGACAGGGGTCCTACGAGCAGTACTTC
TRBD2,-,TRBV6-6,TRBJ2-4,CAGRSRGNKNIQYF,TGTGCCGGACGTTCGCGGGGGAATAAAAACATTCAGTACTTC
TRBD2,once,TRBV3-1/TRBV3-2,TRBJ2-4,CASSQGGSGGDIQYF,TGTGCCAGCAGCCAAGGTGGTAGCGGGGGGGACATTCAGTACTTC
-,-,TRBV25-1,TRBJ1-1,CASSGTGYTEAFF,TGTGCCAGCAGTGGTACAGGGTACACTGAAGCTTTCTTT
TRBD1,-,TRBV19,TRBJ1-6,CASMDRSSYNSPLHF,TGTGCCAGTATGGACAGGAGCTCCTATAATTCACCCCTCCACTTT
-,-,TRBV23-1,TRBJ2-4,CASSPRQDIAKNIQYF,TGCGCCAGCAGTCCGAGACAGGACATAGCCAAAAACATTCAGTACTTC
-,-,TRBV27,TRBJ1-2,CASSLSWQGHNYGYTF,TGTGCCAGCAGTTTATCGTGGCAGGGCCATAACTATGGCTACACCTTC
-,few,TRBV15,TRBJ1-6,CATSRGSVPGAYYNSPLHF,TGTGCCACCAGCAGAGGGTCGGTTCCAGGGGCCTATTATAATTCACCCCTCCACTTT
TRBD1,few,TRBV7-9,TRBJ1-6,CASSLDRGSPLHF,TGTGCCAGCAGCTTGGACAGGGGTTCACCCCTCCACTTT
-,-,TRBV18,TRBJ2-1,CASSLGGNSYNEQFF,TGTGCCAGCTCCCTTGGAGGGAACTCCTACAATGAGCAGTTCTTC
-,-,TRBV2,TRBJ1-6,CASRAVGAYNSPLHF,TGTGCCAGCAGGGCGGTTGGTGCCTATAATTCACCCCTCCACTTT
-,-,TRBV7-8,TRBJ2-3,CASSPDNTDTQYF,TGTGCCAGCAGTCCGGACAACACAGATACGCAGTATTTT
-,-,TRBV6-2/TRBV6-3,TRBJ1-3,CASSLRLPSSGNTIYF,TGTGCCAGCAGTTTGAGGCTACCGAGCTCTGGAAACACCATATATTTT
-,-,TRBV2,TRBJ2-5,CASSEMGRRGETQYF,TGTGCCAGCAGTGAGATGGGTAGAAGGGGGGAGACCCAGTACTTC
TRBD2,-,TRBV30,TRBJ2-1,CAWTPRGGAYNEQFF,TGTGCCTGGACCCCACGGGGGGGAGCCTACAATGAGCAGTTCTTC
TRBD1,-,TRBV30,TRBJ2-1,CAWSPRGTLSYNEQFF,TGTGCCTGGAGTCCCAGGGGGACCCTCTCATACAATGAGCAGTTCTTC
-,-,TRBV5-6,TRBJ1-5,CASTTSDRYQPQHF,TGTGCCAGCACCACGTCGGACAGATATCAGCCCCAGCATTTT
TRBD1,-,TRBV10-3,TRBJ2-7,CAIRGTGPYEQYF,TGTGCCATCAGGGGGACAGGCCCCTACGAGCAGTACTTC
-,-,TRBV7-3,TRBJ1-6,CASSLLPQGDSPLHF,TGTGCCAGCAGCTTACTTCCTCAGGGCGATTCACCCCTCCACTTT
TRBD1,few,TRBV10-3,TRBJ1-5,CAISDQGDQPQHF,TGTGCCATCAGTGACCAGGGGGACCAGCCCCAGCATTTT
-,-,TRBV6-4,TRBJ1-5,CASICQAYANQPQHF,TGTGCCAGCATCTGTCAGGCATATGCCAATCAGCCCCAGCATTTT
TRBD2,once,TRBV11-2,TRBJ2-7,CASSSGLAGLAEQYF,TGTGCCAGCAGCTCGGGACTAGCGGGGTTAGCCGAGCAGTACTTC
-,-,TRBV7-8,TRBJ1-1,CASWRGLNTEAFF,TGTGCCAGTTGGAGGGGTTTAAACACTGAAGCTTTCTTT
-,few,TRBV6-5,TRBJ1-1,CASGRGPGQAEAFF,TGTGCCAGCGGGAGAGGGCCGGGACAAGCTGAAGCTTTCTTT
TRBD1,-,TRBV5-5,TRBJ1-6,CASSSVGQGVSPLHF,TGTGCCAGCAGCTCGGTGGGACAGGGGGTTTCACCCCTCCACTTT